The 15 T cell receptor beta chains given below trace back to one sample, sequenced in a study of T cell clonality in common variable immunodeficiency. Using immunoSEQ multiplex PCR, the repertoire was profiled, and TCRdb retains in-frame clones only, with some absent. The sample yields about 35,000 clones, without any singletons. Sequencing was carried out using peripheral blood mononuclear cells. Receptors were obtained from a person between 18 and 75 years old in good health.

This clone was observed many times. The CDR3 extends 3 residues past the end of the read, so its final part is completed from the germline J gene. The chain combines TRBV7-9 with TRBJ2-1; the match to TRBD2 covers 10 bases. Germline V CDR1 and CDR2: SEHNR, FQNEAQ (reference sequence). Losses at the gene ends were 0 bases for V and 9 bases for J; bases not matched to a gene: 5. The CDR3 loop spans 15 amino acids. CDR3 DNA, as far as it was read: TGTGCCAGCAGCTTAGCTATAGCGGGAGGAGGTGAG. Encoded protein: CASSLAIAGGGE. The complete CDR3 protein is CASSLAIAGGGEQFF.

This clone was recorded at least ten times. Read sequence stops 3 residues before the CDR3 end, and the germline J gene provides the missing end. This sequence joins TRBV9 and TRBJ2-2; TRBD2 might be the D (6 bases). Germline V gene sequence: CDR1 SGDLS, CDR2 YYNGEE. This CDR3 has 15 amino acids. V was pared by 1 base and J by 3 bases, with 10 bases between. The chain's CDR3 is CASSVNSGDTGELFF. CDR3 bases read: TGTGCCAGCAGCGTAAATAGCGGAGACACCGGGGAG.

This clone came up many times. The read terminates 3 residues ahead of where the CDR3 ends, so the germline J gene completes it. The rearrangement joins TRBV19 to TRBJ1-5, with TRBD1 matching over 7 bases. V lost 4 bases and J lost 2; bases outside the gene matches: 5. Germline V gene lookup returns CDR1 LNHDA and CDR2 SQIVND (reference sequence). This CDR3 region has 15 residues. The CDR3 bases that were read are TGTGCCAGTAGTAAAGGGGGCGGGGGCAATCAGCCC. It codes for CASSKGGGGNQP. The CDR3 as a whole reads CASSKGGGGNQPQHF.

This clone was counted at least ten times. The CDR3 end lies 3 residues beyond the end of the read and is filled in from the germline J gene. The rearrangement links TRBV5-4 to TRBJ2-7, with 7 bases matching TRBD1. The CDR3 loop spans 13 amino acids. Unmatched junction bases numbered 3, after V lost 4 bases and J lost 2 bases. Germline V CDR1 and CDR2: SGHNT, YYREEE (reference sequence). The covered CDR3 bases are TGTGCCAGCAGCGGACAGGAACCCTACGAG. Its protein is CASSGQEPYE. The CDR3 reads in full as CASSGQEPYEQYF.

Notes on this clone: The read falls 3 residues short of the CDR3 end, and the missing part is taken from the germline J gene. The V gene is TRBV7-2, the J gene TRBJ1-2; D is undetermined. The germline CDR1 and CDR2 sequences are SGHTA and FQGNSA. The CDR3 has 14 residues. Here the CDR3 reads CASSPPAGSYDYTF. The sequenced CDR3 bases are TGTGCCAGCAGCCCCCCCGCGGGGTCCTACGAC.

This clone was detected many times. The CDR3 end falls 3 residues outside the read, so it is completed with the germline J gene. The gene calls are TRBV29-1 and TRBJ2-5, with 8 bases matching TRBD2. Trimming cost V 6 bases and J 5 bases; bases outside gene matches: 11. CDR1 SQVTM and CDR2 ANQGSEA come from the germline V gene. This CDR3 is built from 14 residues. The CDR3 is CSVGFRAGVETQYF. Incomplete CDR3 DNA: TGCAGCGTGGGGTTTCGAGCGGGAGTTGAGACC.

The table lists this clone with many counts. With the read ending 3 residues before the CDR3 end, the germline J gene is used to fill in that end. J is TRBJ2-7 and V is TRBV14; TRBD1 aligns across 8 bases. Germline CDR1 reads SGHDN; CDR2 reads FVKESK. With V trimmed by 4 bases and J by 3 bases, 14 bases remained unmatched. The CDR3 totals 17 residues. CDR3 DNA (partial): TGTGCCAGCAGCCCACCCGCCAGGACAGGGTGGGGCTACGAG. Protein sequence: CASSPPARTGWGYE. The full-length CDR3 reads as CASSPPARTGWGYEQYF.

At least ten counts were recorded for this clone. The read stops 3 residues short of the end of the CDR3; the missing end is completed from the germline J gene. The rearrangement joins TRBV5-1 to TRBJ1-6; D ambiguous. CDR1 and CDR2 from the germline V gene are SGHRS and YFSETQ. This CDR3 is built from 15 residues. The ends were cut back, 0 bases at V and 5 bases at J, with 9 bases in the middle. Partial CDR3 DNA: TGCGCCAGCAGCTTGGAATTTGCAGATAATTCACCC. Amino acid sequence: CASSLEFADNSP. The CDR3 in full is CASSLEFADNSPLHF.

This clone appeared many times. Coverage ceases 3 residues before the CDR3 finishes, and the germline J gene fills in the end. The gene calls are TRBV9 and TRBJ2-2; weak D call: TRBD1 (6 bases). CDR1 SGDLS and CDR2 YYNGEE come from the germline V gene. CDR3 size: 16 residues. Trimming removed 1 base at V and 0 bases at J, with 10 bases between. The CDR3 bases that were read are TGTGCCAGCAGCGTATCCGGGACATCGAACACCGGGGAG. This translates into CASSVSGTSNTGE. The whole CDR3 sequence is CASSVSGTSNTGELFF.

This clone showed up many times. The CDR3 end falls 3 residues outside the read, so it is completed with the germline J gene. The chain joins TRBV9 to TRBJ2-7; 7 bases match TRBD2. Germline V gene lookup returns CDR1 SGDLS and CDR2 YYNGEE. V dropped 4 bases and J dropped 2; count of bases not matched to a gene: 6. The CDR3 covers 14 residues. The sequenced part of the CDR3 DNA is TGTGCCAGCAGCCCCAGTGGGACTACCTACGAG. Its translation is CASSPSGTTYE. The entire CDR3 protein reads CASSPSGTTYEQYF.

This clone was observed many times. The missing CDR3 end, 3 residues past where the read stops, is filled in from the germline J gene. The rearrangement uses TRBV29-1 and TRBJ2-7; 9 bases match TRBD1. This CDR3 region has 13 residues. Per germline, CDR1 SQVTM and CDR2 ANQGSEA. After removal of 3 bases from V and 6 bases from J, the junction contained 6 bases not matched to a gene. CDR3 region: CSVDLGQGLEQYF. The DNA read from the CDR3 is TGCAGCGTTGACTTGGGACAGGGTCTCGAG.

This clone has ten or more counts. The read finishes 3 residues shy of the CDR3 end, and the germline J gene is used to complete it. The chain combines TRBV2 with TRBJ2-1, with D uncertain. Germline V gene lookup returns CDR1 SNHLY and CDR2 FYNNEI. This CDR3 contains 11 residues. Trimming left V 7 bases short and J 7 bases short, with 8 bases between. The CDR3 reads CASTLQNEQFF. The covered CDR3 bases are TGTGCCAGCACGTTGCAGAATGAG.

This clone was recorded at least ten times. The CDR3 goes on 3 residues after the read ends, and that part is filled in from the germline J gene. The chain recombines TRBV2 with TRBJ2-3; 8 bases match TRBD2. Germline V gene sequence: CDR1 SNHLY, CDR2 FYNNEI. The CDR3 contains 14 residues. The CDR3 reads CASLSGRLSETQYF. The CDR3 DNA, read in part, is TGTGCCAGTCTGAGCGGGAGACTATCTGAGACG.

Ten or more counts support this clone. The CDR3 is cut off 3 residues early in the read; its end comes from the germline J gene. This chain links TRBV20-1 with TRBJ2-1; TRBD2 matches 9 bases. V dropped 2 bases and J dropped 9; count of bases not matched to a gene: 5. This CDR3 is 13 amino acids long. Germline CDR1 reads DFQATT; CDR2 reads SNEGSKA (reference sequence). The CDR3 loop reads CSARQSGRLEQFF. CDR3 DNA, as far as it was read: TGCAGTGCTAGACAAAGCGGGAGGCTTGAG.

This clone was seen more than once but under ten times. The read comes to an end 3 residues before the CDR3 does, leaving the germline J gene to fill in the end. The V and J genes are TRBV6-2 or TRBV6-3 and TRBJ1-2; TRBD1 matches at 10 bases. The CDR3 runs 13 residues. Germline V gene sequence: CDR1 MNHEY, CDR2 SVGEGT. CDR3 protein: CASSDRGLYDYTF. The CDR3 DNA, read in part, is TGTGCCAGCAGCGACAGGGGGCTTTACGAC.